This T cell receptor (beta chain) was obtained from a study of tumor and adjacent non-tumor tissue in lung cancer. This clonotype was seen just once. Antigen: not known. It may be a read error: a sequence one base away is much more abundant. TCRbeta libraries were built with three rounds of nested PCR, modified from ARM-PCR. TCRdb itself ran the multiplex PCR reads through MiXCR, one entry per CDR3 protein. The repertoire holds 100,000 to 150,000 distinct CDR3 sequences, with about 66% as singletons. Germline V CDR1 and CDR2: MNHNS, SASEGT. This CDR3 region has 16 residues. This sample's RNA came from whole unsorted tissue. Study-level results: Tumor repertoires had a smaller top 100 clone share than normal lung.

Material for sequencing was lung tumor tissue. The rearrangement uses TRBV6-1 and TRBJ1-3; 7 bases agree with TRBD1. The sequence derives from a man aged 25-45 years with non-small cell lung cancer. CDR3 nucleotides: TGTACCAGCAGTGTCCGGCAGGGGGACTCTGGAAACACCATATATTTT. Its translation: CTSSVRQGDSGNTIYF.